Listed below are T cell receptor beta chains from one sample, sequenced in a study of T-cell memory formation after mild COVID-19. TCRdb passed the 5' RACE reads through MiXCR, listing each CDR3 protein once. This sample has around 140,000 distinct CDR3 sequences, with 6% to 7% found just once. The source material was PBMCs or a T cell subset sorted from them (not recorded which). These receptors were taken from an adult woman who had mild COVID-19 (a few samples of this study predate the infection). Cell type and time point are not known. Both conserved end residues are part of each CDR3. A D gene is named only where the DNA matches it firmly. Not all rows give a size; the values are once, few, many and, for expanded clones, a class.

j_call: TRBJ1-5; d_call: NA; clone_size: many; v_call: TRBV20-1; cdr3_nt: TGCAGTGTAGTCGCAGGGGCGAATAGCAATCAGCCCCAGCATTTT; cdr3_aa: CSVVAGANSNQPQHF
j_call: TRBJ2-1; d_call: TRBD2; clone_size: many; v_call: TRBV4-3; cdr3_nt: TGCGCCAGCAGCCTGGGACTAGCGGCCAAACCCTTCTCCTACAATGAGCAGTTCTTC; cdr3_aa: CASSLGLAAKPFSYNEQFF
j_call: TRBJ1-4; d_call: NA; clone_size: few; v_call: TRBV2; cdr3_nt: TGTGCCAGCAGTGTCGTTGAAAAACTGTTTTTT; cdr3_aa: CASSVVEKLFF
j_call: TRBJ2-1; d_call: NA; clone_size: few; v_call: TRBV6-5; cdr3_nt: TGTGCCACCCGGGCTGACAGGACTTACAATGAGCAGTTCTTC; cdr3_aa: CATRADRTYNEQFF
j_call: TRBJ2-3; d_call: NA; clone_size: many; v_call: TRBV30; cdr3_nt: TGTGCCTGGAGTGTAGGCGGGTTCACAGATACGCAGTATTTT; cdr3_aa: CAWSVGGFTDTQYF
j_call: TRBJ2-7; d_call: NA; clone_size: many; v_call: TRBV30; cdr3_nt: TGTGCCTGGAGTGCGGACTGGTCCTACGAGCAGTACTTC; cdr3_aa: CAWSADWSYEQYF
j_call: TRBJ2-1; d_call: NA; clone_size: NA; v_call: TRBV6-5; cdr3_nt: TGTGCCAGCTACTCTCCCGTTGAGCAGTTCTTC; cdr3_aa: CASYSPVEQFF
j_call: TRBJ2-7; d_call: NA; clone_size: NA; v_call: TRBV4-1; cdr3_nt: TGCGCCAGCAGCCAAAGCGGGTTCGGGACCCGGAGCTCCTACGAGCAGTACTTC; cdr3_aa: CASSQSGFGTRSSYEQYF
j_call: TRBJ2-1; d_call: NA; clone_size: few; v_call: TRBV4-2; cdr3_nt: TGTGCCAGCAGCCAAGAGATGATCGGGCGGCAGTTCTTC; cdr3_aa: CASSQEMIGRQFF
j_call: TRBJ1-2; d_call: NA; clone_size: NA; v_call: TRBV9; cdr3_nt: TGTGCCAGCAGCGTAGTCGGGGGCCCCTATGGCTACACCTTC; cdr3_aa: CASSVVGGPYGYTF
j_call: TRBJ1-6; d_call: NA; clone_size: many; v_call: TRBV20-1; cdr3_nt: TGCAGTGCTAGAGAAGGCCAGGGTCCCGCTCTCCGGAATTCACCCCTCCACTTT; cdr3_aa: CSAREGQGPALRNSPLHF
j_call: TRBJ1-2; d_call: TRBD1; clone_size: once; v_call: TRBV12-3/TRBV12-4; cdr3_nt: TGTGCCAGCAGCAGGGGGGACTATGGCTACACCTTC; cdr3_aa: CASSRGDYGYTF
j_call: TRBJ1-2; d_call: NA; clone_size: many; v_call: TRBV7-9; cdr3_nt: TGTGCCAGCAGCGACAGCAACTATGGCTACACCTTC; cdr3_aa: CASSDSNYGYTF
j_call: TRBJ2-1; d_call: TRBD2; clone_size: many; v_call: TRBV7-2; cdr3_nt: TGTGCCAGCAGCTTAGGACCTAGCGGTGAGCAGTTCTTC; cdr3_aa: CASSLGPSGEQFF
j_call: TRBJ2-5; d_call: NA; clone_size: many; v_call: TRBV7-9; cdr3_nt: TGTGCCAGCAGCCGAGAAGAGACCCAGTACTTC; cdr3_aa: CASSREETQYF
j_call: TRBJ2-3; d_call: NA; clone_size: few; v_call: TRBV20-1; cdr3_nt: TGCAGTGCTAGGGGGCTCGGGACAGATACGCAGTATTTT; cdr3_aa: CSARGLGTDTQYF
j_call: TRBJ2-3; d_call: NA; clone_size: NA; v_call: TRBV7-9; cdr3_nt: TGTGCCAGCAGCCTCGGGGCCAGTAGGGGAATATTGTATTTT; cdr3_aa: CASSLGASRGILYF
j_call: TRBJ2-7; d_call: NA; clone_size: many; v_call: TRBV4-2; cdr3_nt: TGTGCCAGCAGCCAAGGGGTAGCTGGTGAATACGAGCAGTACTTC; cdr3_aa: CASSQGVAGEYEQYF
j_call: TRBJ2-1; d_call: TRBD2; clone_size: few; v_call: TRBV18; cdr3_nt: TGTGCCAGCTCACCACCGAACTTGTTAGCGGGAGAGGGTAATGAGCAGTTCTTC; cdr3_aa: CASSPPNLLAGEGNEQFF
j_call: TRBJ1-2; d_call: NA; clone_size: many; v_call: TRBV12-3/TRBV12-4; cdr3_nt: TGTGCCAGCATCCCCAGGGTCAGGAATAGTGGCTACACCTTC; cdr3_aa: CASIPRVRNSGYTF
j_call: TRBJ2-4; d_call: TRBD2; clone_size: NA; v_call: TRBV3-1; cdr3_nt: TGTGCCAGCAGCTCCCGTGGTAGCGGGGGCAAAAACCTTCAGTACTTC; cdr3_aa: CASSSRGSGGKNLQYF
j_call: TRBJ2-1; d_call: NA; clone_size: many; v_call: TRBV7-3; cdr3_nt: TGTGCCAGCAGCTTAACCGGGAACCGAGGCAATGAGCAGTTCTTC; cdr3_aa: CASSLTGNRGNEQFF
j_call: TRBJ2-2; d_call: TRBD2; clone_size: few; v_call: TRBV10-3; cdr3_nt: TGTGCCATCAGTGAGTCGATACCCCGGGAGGCGAACACCGGGGAGCTGTTTTTT; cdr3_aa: CAISESIPREANTGELFF
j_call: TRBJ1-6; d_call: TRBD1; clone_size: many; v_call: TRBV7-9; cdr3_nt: TGTGCCAGCAGCCCGGGACAGGGGGGCAATTCACCCCTCCACTTT; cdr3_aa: CASSPGQGGNSPLHF
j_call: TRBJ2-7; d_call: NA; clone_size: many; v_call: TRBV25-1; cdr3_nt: TGTGCCAGCAGCCACTCGGACCCCTACGAGCAGTACTTC; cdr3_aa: CASSHSDPYEQYF
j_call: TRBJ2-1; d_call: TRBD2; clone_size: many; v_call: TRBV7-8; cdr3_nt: TGTGCCAGCAGCTTGCCGGGACTAGCGGGGCAGTTCTTC; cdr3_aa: CASSLPGLAGQFF
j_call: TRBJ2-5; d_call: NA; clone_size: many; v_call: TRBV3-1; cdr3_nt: TGTGCCAGCAGCCAGGAGGGGACGAAAAGGGAGACCCAGTACTTC; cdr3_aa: CASSQEGTKRETQYF
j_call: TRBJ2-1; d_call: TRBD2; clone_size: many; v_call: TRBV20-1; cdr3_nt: TGCAGTGCTAGAGGAGCGGGAGGGTACAATGAGCAGTTCTTC; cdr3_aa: CSARGAGGYNEQFF
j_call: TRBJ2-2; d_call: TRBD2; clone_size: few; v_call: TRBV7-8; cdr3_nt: TGTGCCAGCAGCTCCCCGGGACTAGCGGGAGGGGCCGGGGAGCTGTTTTTT; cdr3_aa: CASSSPGLAGGAGELFF
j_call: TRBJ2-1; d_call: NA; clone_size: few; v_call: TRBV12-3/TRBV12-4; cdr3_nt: TGTGCCAGCATTGCAGCTAACAATGAGCAGTTCTTC; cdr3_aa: CASIAANNEQFF
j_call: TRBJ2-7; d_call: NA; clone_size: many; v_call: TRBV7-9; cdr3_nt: TGTGCCAGCAGCCTTCCACTCGGGAGATTGGGGCTGGGGGAGCAGTACTTC; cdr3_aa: CASSLPLGRLGLGEQYF
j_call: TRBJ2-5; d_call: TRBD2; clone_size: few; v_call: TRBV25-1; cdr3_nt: TGTGCCAGCAGTGAACACGGACTAGCGGGAGTCCGAGAGACCCAGTACTTC; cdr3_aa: CASSEHGLAGVRETQYF
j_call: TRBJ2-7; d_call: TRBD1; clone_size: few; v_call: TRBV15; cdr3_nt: TGTGCCACCAGCAGAGATCCGGGACAGCAGTACTACGAGCAGTACTTC; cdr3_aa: CATSRDPGQQYYEQYF
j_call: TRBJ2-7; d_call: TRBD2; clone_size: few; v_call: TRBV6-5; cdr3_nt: TGTGCCAGCAGCCGTGGTGGGAGCGGGAGCTCCTACGAGCAGTACTTC; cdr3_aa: CASSRGGSGSSYEQYF
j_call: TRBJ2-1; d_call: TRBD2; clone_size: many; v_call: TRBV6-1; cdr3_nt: TGTGCCAGCAGTGTAAACGCGGGAGGGAGATACAATGAGCAGTTCTTC; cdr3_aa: CASSVNAGGRYNEQFF
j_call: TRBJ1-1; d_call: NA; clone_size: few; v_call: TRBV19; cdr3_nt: TGTGCCAGTAGTCCGCGTAGGGGAGAGTCTGAAGCTTTCTTT; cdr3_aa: CASSPRRGESEAFF
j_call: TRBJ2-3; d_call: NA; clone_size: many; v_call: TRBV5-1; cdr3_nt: TGCGCCAGCAGCCCTATCGTAACCGCAGATACGCAGTATTTT; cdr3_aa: CASSPIVTADTQYF
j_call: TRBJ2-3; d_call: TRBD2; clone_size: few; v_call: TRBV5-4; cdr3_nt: TGTGCCAGCAGTCTGGAGATAGCGGGAGCGGATACGCAGTATTTT; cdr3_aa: CASSLEIAGADTQYF
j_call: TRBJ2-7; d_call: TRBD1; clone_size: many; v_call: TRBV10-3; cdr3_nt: TGTGCCACCCATCAAGGGACAGCCGTATACGAGCAGTACTTC; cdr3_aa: CATHQGTAVYEQYF
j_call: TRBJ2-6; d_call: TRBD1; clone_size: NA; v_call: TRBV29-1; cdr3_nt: TGCAGCGTTTCCAACAGGGGGTCTGGGGCCAACGTCCTGACTTTC; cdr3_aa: CSVSNRGSGANVLTF
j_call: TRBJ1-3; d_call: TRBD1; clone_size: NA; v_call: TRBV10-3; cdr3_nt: TGTGCCATCAGGGAGACAGGGGGCTCTGGAAACACCATATATTTT; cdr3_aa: CAIRETGGSGNTIYF
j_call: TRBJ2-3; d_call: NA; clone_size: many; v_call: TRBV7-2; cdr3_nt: TGTGCCAGCAGCTTTCAACCTGGGCAGACGCAGTATTTT; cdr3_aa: CASSFQPGQTQYF
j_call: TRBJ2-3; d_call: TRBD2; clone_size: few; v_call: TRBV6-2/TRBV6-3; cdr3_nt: TGTGCCAGCAGAAAAAGCGGGGGGTCGACCACAGATACGCAGTATTTT; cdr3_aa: CASRKSGGSTTDTQYF
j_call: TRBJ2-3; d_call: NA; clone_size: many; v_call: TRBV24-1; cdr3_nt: TGTGCCACCAGTGCCCTCCCCGCGCGCACAGATACGCAGTATTTT; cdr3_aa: CATSALPARTDTQYF
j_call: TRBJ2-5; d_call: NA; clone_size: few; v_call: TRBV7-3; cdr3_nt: TGTGCCAGCAGCCGGGACCGCGCGGAGACCCAGTACTTC; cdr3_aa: CASSRDRAETQYF
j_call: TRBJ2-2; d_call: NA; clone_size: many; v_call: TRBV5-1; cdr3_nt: TGCGCCAGCAGCTACCACAGGGACACCGGGGAGCTGTTTTTT; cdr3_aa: CASSYHRDTGELFF
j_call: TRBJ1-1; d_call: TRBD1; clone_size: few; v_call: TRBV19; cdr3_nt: TGTGCCAGTAGATTCCGGGACAGACGCTTATGGGCTTTCTTT; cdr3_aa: CASRFRDRRLWAFF
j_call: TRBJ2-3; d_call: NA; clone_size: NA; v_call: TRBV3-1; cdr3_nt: TGTGCCAGCAGCCACCTCACAGATACGCAGTATTTT; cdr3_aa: CASSHLTDTQYF
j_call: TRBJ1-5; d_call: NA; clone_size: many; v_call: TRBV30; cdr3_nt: TGTGCCTGGGGTTTAGGAGGGACCTACCCACAGCCCCAGCATTTT; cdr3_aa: CAWGLGGTYPQPQHF
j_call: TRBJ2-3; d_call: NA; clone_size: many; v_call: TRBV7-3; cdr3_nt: TGTGCCAGCAGCTTAAGCGGCGGGACCACAGATACGCAGTATTTT; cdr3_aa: CASSLSGGTTDTQYF
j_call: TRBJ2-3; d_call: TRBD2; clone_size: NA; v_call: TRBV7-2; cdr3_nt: TGTGCCAGCAGCCCCGCGGGGGGGCCGTCGGGCACAGATACGCAGTATTTT; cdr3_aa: CASSPAGGPSGTDTQYF
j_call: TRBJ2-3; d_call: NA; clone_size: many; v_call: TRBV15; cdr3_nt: TGTGCCACCAGCAGAGAAGGGGGGATAGATACGCAGTATTTT; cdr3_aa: CATSREGGIDTQYF
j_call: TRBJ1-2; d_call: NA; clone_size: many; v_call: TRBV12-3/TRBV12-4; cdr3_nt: TGTGCCAGCAGTTTAGAGGGTTGGTATGGCTACACCTTC; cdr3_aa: CASSLEGWYGYTF
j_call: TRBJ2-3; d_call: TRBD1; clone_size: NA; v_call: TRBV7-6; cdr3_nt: TGTGCCAGCAGCCTATGGACAGGGGGAAGCACAGATACGCAGTATTTT; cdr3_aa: CASSLWTGGSTDTQYF
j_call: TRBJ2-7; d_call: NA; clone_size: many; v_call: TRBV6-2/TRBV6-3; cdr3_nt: TGTGCCAGCAGCAAGGGTTACGAGCAGTACTTC; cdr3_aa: CASSKGYEQYF
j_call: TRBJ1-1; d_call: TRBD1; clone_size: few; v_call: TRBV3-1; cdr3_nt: TGTGCCAGCAGACCGACAGGGTTGACTGAAGCTTTCTTT; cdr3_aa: CASRPTGLTEAFF
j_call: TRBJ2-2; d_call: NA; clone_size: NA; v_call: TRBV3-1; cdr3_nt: TGTGCCAGCAGCACTTCAGGAGGCGCGAACACCGGGGAGCTGTTTTTT; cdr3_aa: CASSTSGGANTGELFF